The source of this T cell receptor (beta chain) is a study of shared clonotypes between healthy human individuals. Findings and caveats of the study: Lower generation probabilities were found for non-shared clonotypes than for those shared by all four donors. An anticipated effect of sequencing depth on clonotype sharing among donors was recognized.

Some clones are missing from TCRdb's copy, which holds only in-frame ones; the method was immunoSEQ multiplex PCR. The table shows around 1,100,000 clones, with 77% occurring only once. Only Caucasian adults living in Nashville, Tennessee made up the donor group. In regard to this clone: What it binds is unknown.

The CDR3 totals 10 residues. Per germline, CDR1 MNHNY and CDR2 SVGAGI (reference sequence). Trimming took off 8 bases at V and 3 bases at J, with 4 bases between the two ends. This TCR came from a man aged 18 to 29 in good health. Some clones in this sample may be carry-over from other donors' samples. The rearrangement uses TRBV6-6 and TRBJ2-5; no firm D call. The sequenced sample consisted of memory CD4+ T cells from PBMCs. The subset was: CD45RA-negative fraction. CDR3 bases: TGTGCCAGCGGTAAAGAGACCCAGTACTTC. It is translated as CASGKETQYF.